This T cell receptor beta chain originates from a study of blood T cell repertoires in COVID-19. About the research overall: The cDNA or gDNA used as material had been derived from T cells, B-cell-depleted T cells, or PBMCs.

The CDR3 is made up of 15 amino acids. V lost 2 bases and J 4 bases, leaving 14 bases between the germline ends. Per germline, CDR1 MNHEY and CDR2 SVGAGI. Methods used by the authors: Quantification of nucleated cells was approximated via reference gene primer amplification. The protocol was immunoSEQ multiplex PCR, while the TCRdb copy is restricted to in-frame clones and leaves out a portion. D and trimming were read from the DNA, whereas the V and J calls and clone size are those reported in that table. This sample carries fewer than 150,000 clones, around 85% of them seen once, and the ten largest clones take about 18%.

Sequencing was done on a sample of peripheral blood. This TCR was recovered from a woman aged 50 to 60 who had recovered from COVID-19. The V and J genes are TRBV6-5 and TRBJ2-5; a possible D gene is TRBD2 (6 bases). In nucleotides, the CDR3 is TGTGCCAGCAGTTACCTCTCTCGGCGGGGAGAGACCCAGTACTTC. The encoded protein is CASSYLSRRGETQYF.